This TCR beta chain was recorded in a study of T cell responses to AZD1222 COVID-19 vaccine. The J segment lost 4 bases and the V segment lost 5 bases, leaving 12 bases of the junction unmatched. Germline-derived CDR1 and CDR2 are SGHAT and FQNNGV. The CDR3 runs 16 residues. Findings and caveats of the study: Only six individuals given AZD1222 were seropositive at baseline. Reports say nearly half of spike-specific TCRs go after unmutated variant regions. Clonal diversity was possibly underestimated; the donors were predominantly white British and more often female. Researchers report vaccine-associated CD4 TCRs spanning spike, with dominance at 160-218 and 743-854.

Notes on this clone: Its antigen is undetermined.

The repertoire was sequenced with immunoSEQ multiplex PCR; TCRdb's copy has only in-frame clones and lacks some. The data contain more than 140,000 clones, under 95% of them singletons. The chain recombines TRBV11-2 with TRBJ2-7; the match to TRBD1 covers 9 bases. The sequences come from peripheral blood, collected on day 0 of AZD1222 vaccination. The receptor's source is an adult in good health. The CDR3 region is CASSPIRYRGQYEQYF. The CDR3 nucleotides read TGTGCCAGCAGCCCCATTCGATACAGGGGGCAATACGAGCAGTACTTC.